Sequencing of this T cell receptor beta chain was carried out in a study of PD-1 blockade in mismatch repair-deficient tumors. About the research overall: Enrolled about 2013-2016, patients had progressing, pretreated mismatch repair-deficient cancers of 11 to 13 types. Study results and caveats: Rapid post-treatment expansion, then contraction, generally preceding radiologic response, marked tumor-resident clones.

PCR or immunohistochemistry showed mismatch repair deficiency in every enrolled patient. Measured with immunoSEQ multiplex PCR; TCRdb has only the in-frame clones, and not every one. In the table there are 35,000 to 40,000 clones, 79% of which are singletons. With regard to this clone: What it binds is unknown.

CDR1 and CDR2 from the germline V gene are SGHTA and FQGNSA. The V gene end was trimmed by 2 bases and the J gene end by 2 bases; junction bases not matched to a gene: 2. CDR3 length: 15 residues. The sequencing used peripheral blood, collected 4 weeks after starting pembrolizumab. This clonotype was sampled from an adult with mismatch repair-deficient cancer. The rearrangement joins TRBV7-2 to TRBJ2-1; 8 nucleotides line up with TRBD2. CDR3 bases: TGTGCCAGCAGCTTAAGGCGGGAGGCCTACAATGAGCAGTTCTTC. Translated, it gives CASSLRREAYNEQFF.